This TCR beta chain was captured in a study of blood T cell repertoires in COVID-19. Whole-study context: Some COVID-19 samples were acute and others convalescent; all came from the United States, Italy and Spain. T cells, B-cell-depleted T cells, or PBMCs provided the cDNA or gDNA that served as material.

Study processing details: For nucleated cells, counts were estimated from reference gene primer amplification. TCRdb keeps only in-frame clones here, not all; method: immunoSEQ multiplex PCR. The DNA gave D and trimming, while V, J and clone size come from that table. Of 350,000 to 400,000 clones listed, more than 70% were seen once; the top ten hold approximately 3%. A Seattle source enrolled patients during active infection and followed them longitudinally. This CDR3 comprises 17 residues. Unmatched junction bases numbered 14, after V lost 4 bases and J lost 5 bases. CDR1 is SGHNT, CDR2 YYREEE, per germline (reference sequence).

Sequences were obtained from peripheral blood. This chain connects TRBV5-4 to TRBJ2-3, with 9 positions matching TRBD2. This receptor was obtained from a woman in her 30s with COVID-19, enrolled during active disease. CDR3 nucleotides: TGTGCCAGCAGCCGGGGGGGGCCTAGCGGGGTGCAAGATACGCAGTATTTT. Translation: CASSRGGPSGVQDTQYF.